The sequence of this TCR beta chain was determined in a study of T-cell memory formation after mild COVID-19. The table lists this clonotype with many counts. TCRdb re-called the 5' RACE reads with MiXCR, one entry per CDR3 protein. The data contain some 14,000 distinct CDR3 sequences, 15% to 20% of them singletons. The CDR3 covers 10 residues. Deletions cut 7 bases from V and 9 bases from J, with 7 bases between. In germline, CDR1 is MNHEY, CDR2 SVGAGI. The V call is TRBV6-5, the J call TRBJ2-1; no firm D call. The clonotype comes from a man between 18 and 29 years old who had mild COVID-19 (a few samples of this study predate the infection). Cell type and time point are not known. Sequencing input: PBMCs or a T cell subset sorted from them (not recorded which). The CDR3 nucleotides read TGTGCCAGCACGGGCAGTGAGCAGTTCTTC. Protein product: CASTGSEQFF.